This T cell receptor beta chain was sequenced for a study of T cell repertoires in ileal Crohn's disease. Turning to the study itself: Operated complications were stricturing disease (about 60%) and penetrating disease (about 40%). Thiopurines (around 11) or anti-TNF agents (roughly 18) were given postoperatively to about half.

Germline values: CDR1 MGHRA, CDR2 YSYEKL. The CDR3 has 15 amino acids. Trimming pared 0 bases from V and 5 bases from J, leaving 13 bases between. Study outcomes and limitations: All patients with clonality above 26.8% had endoscopic recurrence. Compared with CD4 T cells, sorted CD8 cells carried more expanded clones.

The sample's time point: inflamed ileum from the surgical specimen. A word on this clone: Its antigen remains unknown.

Libraries were prepared by immunoSEQ multiplex PCR; TCRdb keeps only in-frame clonotypes and omits some of them. This sample has approximately 5,700 clones, with approximately 80% found just once. This chain links TRBV4-1 with TRBJ1-2; tentatively, D is TRBD1 (6 bases). The origin of this receptor is an adult with Crohn's disease. The sequenced material came from ileal tissue. The CDR3, as DNA: TGCGCCAGCAGCCAAGATTCGGCGACAGGATATGGCTACACCTTC. This sequence encodes CASSQDSATGYGYTF.